A selection of T cell receptor beta chains follows, all from one sample in a study of blood T cell repertoires in COVID-19. Libraries were prepared by immunoSEQ multiplex PCR; TCRdb keeps only in-frame clonotypes and omits some of them. The data show over 120,000 clones, around 79% seen once. Sequenced: peripheral blood. The receptors derive from a woman in her seventies with COVID-19, enrolled during active disease. The CDR3 runs from the conserved cysteine through the conserved F or W. Fields, in order: J gene, clone size, D gene, V gene, CDR3 protein, CDR3 DNA. A D gene is named only where the DNA matches it firmly. Clone size is stated in some rows and not others, as once, few, many or a class when expanded.

TRBJ1-6 | . | . | TRBV7-2 | CASGGRDLYNSPLHF | TGTGCCAGCGGCGGCAGGGATCTCTATAATTCACCCCTCCACTTT
TRBJ2-7 | . | TRBD1 | TRBV10-3 | CAIRGTGNEQYF | TGTGCCATCAGGGGGACAGGGAACGAGCAGTACTTC
TRBJ1-1 | . | . | TRBV28 | CASVPGQGTEAFF | TGTGCCAGCGTCCCCGGCCAGGGCACTGAAGCTTTCTTT
TRBJ1-5 | . | . | TRBV7-9 | CASSSGLSGPQHF | TGTGCCAGCAGCTCGGGACTCTCTGGGCCCCAGCATTTT
TRBJ1-5 | once | . | TRBV10-2 | CASRRSANSNQPQHF | TGCGCCAGCAGGAGGTCAGCAAATAGCAATCAGCCCCAGCATTTT
TRBJ1-1 | . | TRBD1 | TRBV4-1 | CASSGQGDTEAFF | TGCGCCAGCAGCGGACAGGGGGACACTGAAGCTTTCTTT
TRBJ2-4 | . | . | TRBV20-1 | CSATGENIQYF | TGCAGTGCCACGGGGGAAAACATTCAGTACTTC
TRBJ2-2 | . | TRBD1 | TRBV19 | CASSSYRDRNTGELFF | TGTGCCAGTAGTTCGTATAGGGACAGGAACACCGGGGAGCTGTTTTTT
TRBJ1-6 | . | TRBD1 | TRBV7-9 | CASSPGTGTSISPLHF | TGTGCCAGCAGCCCCGGGACAGGGACCTCCATCTCACCCCTCCACTTT
TRBJ2-1 | . | TRBD1 | TRBV7-9 | CASSPHVGQGLNEQFF | TGTGCCAGCAGCCCCCACGTGGGACAGGGCCTCAATGAGCAGTTCTTC
TRBJ2-7 | once | TRBD1 | TRBV5-1 | CASSLNPGTGGDEQYF | TGCGCCAGCAGCTTGAACCCCGGGACAGGGGGCGACGAGCAGTACTTC
TRBJ1-2 | . | TRBD1 | TRBV6-1 | CASSEAPSGTAYTF | TGTGCCAGCAGTGAAGCCCCGTCCGGGACAGCCTACACCTTC
TRBJ2-1 | . | TRBD2 | TRBV9 | CASSVSSGGVRNEQFF | TGTGCCAGCAGCGTATCTAGCGGGGGGGTCCGCAATGAGCAGTTCTTC
TRBJ2-4 | . | . | TRBV27 | CASSLAGLGIQYF | TGTGCCAGCAGTTTGGCAGGATTGGGCATTCAGTACTTC